The TCR beta chain under discussion was sequenced for a study of molecular identifiers for immune sequencing clone quantification. Study findings and constraints: Clones that exceeded 20 RNA copies held over 99% of effector molecules, yet under 1% in naive cells.

With respect to this clonotype: Its antigen is unknown. This could be a read error, since a much larger clone is one nucleotide away.

The CDR3 length is 15 residues. One entry per CDR3 protein, called by TCRdb with MiXCR from the PCR reads. The data contain 45,000 to 60,000 distinct CDR3 sequences, roughly 36% of them singletons. Sample: naive CD8+ T cells from blood, with Jurkat cell RNA spiked in. Stated subset: FACS-sorted CD8+CD4-CCR7+CD45RA+ naive T cells. The TCR comes from a human donor in good health. Some libraries in this study had Jurkat cell RNA spiked in. The chain has TRBV23-1 and TRBJ2-2, with 8 bases identical to TRBD1. TRBV23-1 is annotated as an ORF whose role is uncertain. In nucleotides, the CDR3 is TGCGCCAGCAGCCAGGGACAGGAGAACACCGGGGAGCTGATTTTT. The encoded protein is CASSQGQENTGELIF.